A single T cell receptor beta chain is shown here with its context. Antigen: not known. This may be a read error: a much more frequent sequence differs by one nucleotide. The data were taken from a study of regulatory T cells in long-lasting Graves disease. Time point of the sample: newly diagnosed GD, antithyroid drugs for less than 3 months. The TCR library used RNA extracted from PBMCs. V gave up 2 bases and J gave up 9 bases, with 11 bases separating them. The CDR3 is 12 amino acids. General study results and limits: In persistent patients, shared public clonotypes (over 2,500) outnumbered those in new patients (roughly 870). Having only a small sample size may have limited accuracy.

Researchers made TCR beta libraries by using iRepertoire HTBI primers and running Arm-PCR on CDR3 regions. TCRdb re-called the multiplex PCR reads with MiXCR, one entry per CDR3 protein. The table lists fewer than 550,000 distinct CDR3 sequences, about 15% of them singletons, with about a quarter in the top ten. Another study also made use of these data, one on T cells in Graves' hyperthyroidism and ophthalmopathy. Per that study: Not enrolled were patients with uncontrolled infection, other autoimmune disease, pregnancy or lactation.

The TCR originated in a woman aged 18-29 years with Graves disease. The chain employs TRBV12-3 or TRBV12-4 and TRBJ2-7, with D uncertain. The sample consisted of peripheral blood mononuclear cells (PBMCs), taken at new diagnosis, from a patient treated with antithyroid drugs. The CDR3 reads CASSLSVNGQYF. In DNA form, the CDR3 reads TGTGCCAGCAGTTTAAGTGTCAACGGGCAGTACTTC.